This is a list of T cell receptor beta chains from one sample in a study of CD4+ T cells in melanoma. Data came from immunoSEQ multiplex PCR; TCRdb stores just in-frame clones and leaves some out. The data hold 15,000 to 20,000 clones, with about 85% observed a single time. Material: cells from a culture (not recorded whether cultured in vitro). The origin of the receptors is a human donor with melanoma. CDR3s include the opening cysteine and the closing phenylalanine or tryptophan. The D gene is left open where the match is weak. Clone sizes are given selectively: once, few, many, or a class where the clone is expanded.

>16|TRBV6-6|NA|NA|TRBJ1-5
CASTLEAGTSNQPQHF
TGTGCCAGCACTCTAGAAGCCGGGACTAGCAATCAGCCCCAGCATTTT
>15|TRBV2|NA|TRBD2|TRBJ2-5
CASSRLAGLQETQYF
TGTGCCAGCAGCCGACTAGCGGGGTTACAAGAGACCCAGTACTTC
>15|TRBV5-1|NA|NA|TRBJ2-1
CASSQLAATQGEQFF
TGCGCCAGCAGCCAATTAGCTGCAACCCAGGGTGAGCAGTTCTTC
>13|TRBV5-1|NA|NA|TRBJ1-1
CASSRQDNTEAFF
TGCGCCAGCAGCCGACAGGATAACACTGAAGCTTTCTTT
>14|TRBV5-1|NA|NA|TRBJ2-5
CASSAGRVEETQYF
TGCGCCAGCAGCGCGGGACGCGTAGAAGAGACCCAGTACTTC
>16|TRBV12-5|NA|TRBD2|TRBJ2-1
CASGPSGGFPANEQFF
TGTGCTAGTGGACCTAGCGGGGGGTTTCCTGCCAATGAGCAGTTCTTC
>15|TRBV18|NA|NA|TRBJ2-7
CASSPRTGESYEQYF
TGTGCCAGCTCACCAAGAACGGGGGAGTCCTACGAGCAGTACTTC
>16|TRBV19|NA|NA|TRBJ1-1
CASSPGPGPGDTEAFF
TGTGCCAGTAGTCCCGGGCCAGGGCCTGGGGACACTGAAGCTTTCTTT
>15|TRBV19|NA|TRBD1|TRBJ2-1
CASSEDRGSYNEQFF
TGTGCCAGTAGCGAGGACAGGGGCTCCTACAATGAGCAGTTCTTC
>15|TRBV7-9|NA|NA|TRBJ1-4
CASSSYRETNEKLFF
TGTGCCAGCAGCTCCTACAGGGAAACTAATGAAAAACTGTTTTTT
>17|TRBV30|NA|TRBD2|TRBJ2-3
CAWSVGSGGGGADTQYF
TGTGCCTGGAGTGTCGGATCTGGCGGGGGAGGGGCAGATACGCAGTATTTT
>19|TRBV4-1|NA|TRBD1|TRBJ1-2
CASSQAPGGGWEVQYGYTF
TGCGCCAGCAGCCAAGCCCCAGGGGGCGGATGGGAAGTCCAATATGGCTACACCTTC
>14|TRBV7-2|NA|NA|TRBJ1-1
CASSARAGNTEAFF
TGTGCCAGCAGCGCCCGAGCGGGGAACACTGAAGCTTTCTTT
>14|TRBV7-3|NA|NA|TRBJ1-3
CASSPWAGGNTIYF
TGTGCCAGCAGCCCCTGGGCGGGTGGAAACACCATATATTTT
>14|TRBV10-3|NA|TRBD1|TRBJ1-1
CAISLQGAGTEAFF
TGTGCCATCAGTCTACAGGGGGCAGGCACTGAAGCTTTCTTT
>16|TRBV6-4|NA|TRBD2|TRBJ2-3
CASSRLAGGGTDTQYF
TGTGCCAGCTCAAGACTAGCGGGGGGAGGCACAGATACGCAGTATTTT
>14|TRBV4-1|NA|NA|TRBJ2-7
CASSLAGVAYEQYF
TGCGCCAGCAGCTTGGCAGGGGTGGCCTACGAGCAGTACTTC
>15|TRBV10-2|NA|TRBD2|TRBJ2-3
CASRLAGGSTDTQYF
TGCGCCAGCAGACTAGCGGGGGGAAGCACAGATACGCAGTATTTT
>13|TRBV7-2|NA|NA|TRBJ1-3
CASSPVSGNTIYF
TGTGCCAGCAGCCCCGTCTCTGGAAACACCATATATTTT
>14|TRBV5-4|NA|NA|TRBJ2-3
CASSFGQSTDTQYF
TGTGCCAGCAGCTTCGGACAGAGCACAGATACGCAGTATTTT
>14|TRBV19|NA|TRBD2|TRBJ2-7
CASSPGRGTYEQYF
TGTGCCAGTAGTCCCGGGAGGGGGACCTACGAGCAGTACTTC
>13|TRBV2|NA|NA|TRBJ1-5
CASSGVGLRPQHF
TGTGCCAGCAGTGGTGTAGGGCTGCGGCCCCAGCATTTT
>12|TRBV11-2|NA|NA|TRBJ1-2
CASSLQLYGYTF
TGTGCCAGCAGCCTCCAGCTCTATGGCTACACCTTC
>17|TRBV15|NA|NA|TRBJ1-5
CATSSRTGVGGNQPQHF
TGTGCCACCAGCTCTCGGACTGGAGTTGGGGGCAATCAGCCCCAGCATTTT
>13|TRBV5-1|NA|NA|TRBJ1-3
CASQEGGGNTIYF
TGCGCCTCTCAAGAGGGGGGAGGAAACACCATATATTTT
>15|TRBV9|NA|TRBD1|TRBJ1-6
CASSVGRTGGSPLHF
TGTGCCAGCAGCGTAGGGAGGACAGGGGGTTCACCCCTCCACTTT
>14|TRBV5-5|NA|NA|TRBJ1-2
CASSFSGGDYGYTF
TGTGCCAGCAGCTTTTCGGGGGGCGACTATGGCTACACCTTC
>18|TRBV6-1|NA|NA|TRBJ2-2
CASSEPHVWAENTGELFF
TGTGCCAGCAGTGAACCCCACGTCTGGGCGGAGAACACCGGGGAGCTGTTTTTT
>15|TRBV7-2|NA|NA|TRBJ1-6
CASSHRQARNSPLHF
TGTGCCAGCAGCCATCGTCAGGCTAGGAATTCACCCCTCCACTTT
>12|TRBV19|once|NA|TRBJ2-2
CASSRQSGELFF
TGTGCCAGTAGTAGACAATCCGGGGAGCTGTTTTTT
>15|TRBV6-6|NA|NA|TRBJ2-2
CASSTPFLEFGELFF
TGTGCCAGCAGCACACCCTTTCTAGAGTTCGGGGAGCTGTTTTTT
>15|TRBV15|NA|NA|TRBJ1-6
CATSRGVSLNSPLHF
TGTGCCACCAGCAGAGGGGTCAGCCTTAATTCACCCCTCCACTTT
>15|TRBV10-3|NA|TRBD2|TRBJ2-3
CATSGLAVSTDTQYF
TGTGCCACCTCGGGACTAGCCGTTTCCACAGATACGCAGTATTTT
>13|TRBV7-9|NA|NA|TRBJ1-3
CASSLVSGNTIYF
TGTGCCAGCAGCTTAGTCTCTGGAAACACCATATATTTT
>11|TRBV30|NA|NA|TRBJ1-1
CAWKGPGSAFF
TGTGCCTGGAAAGGGCCTGGGTCGGCTTTCTTT
>15|TRBV5-8|NA|NA|TRBJ2-5
CASSFSHGQGETQYF
TGTGCCAGCAGCTTCTCACACGGGCAGGGAGAGACCCAGTACTTC
>13|TRBV30|few|NA|TRBJ1-3
CAWSGTARNTIYF
TGTGCCTGGAGTGGGACAGCGCGAAACACCATATATTTT
>14|TRBV6-5|NA|NA|TRBJ1-2
CATLQKGVRDGYTF
TGTGCCACCCTCCAAAAGGGGGTACGGGATGGCTACACCTTC
>15|TRBV4-2|once|NA|TRBJ1-1
CASSPASTGNTEAFF
TGTGCCAGCAGCCCCGCCTCCACAGGGAACACTGAAGCTTTCTTT
>18|TRBV28|NA|NA|TRBJ1-5
CASLAPLGRGVGNQPQHF
TGTGCCAGCTTAGCCCCCCTCGGCCGGGGGGTTGGCAATCAGCCCCAGCATTTT
>14|TRBV7-9|NA|NA|TRBJ1-2
CASSSNGGPPTYTF
TGTGCCAGCAGCTCTAATGGTGGTCCTCCAACCTACACCTTC
>14|TRBV4-1|NA|NA|TRBJ1-3
CASSRWSTGNTIYF
TGCGCCAGCAGCCGTTGGTCGACTGGAAACACCATATATTTT
>16|TRBV7-9|NA|NA|TRBJ2-2
CASSPGQLLNTGELFF
TGTGCCAGCAGCCCCGGACAGCTACTGAACACCGGGGAGCTGTTTTTT
>12|TRBV6-1|few|NA|TRBJ2-1
CASSGGYNEQFF
TGTGCCAGCAGTGGTGGTTACAATGAGCAGTTCTTC
>11|TRBV20-1|NA|NA|TRBJ2-5
CSATQAETQYF
TGCAGTGCCACTCAAGCGGAGACCCAGTACTTC
>15|TRBV6-5|once|NA|TRBJ2-3
CASSYGGPNTDTQYF
TGTGCCAGCAGTTACGGGGGGCCGAACACAGATACGCAGTATTTT